This T cell receptor beta chain was retrieved from a study of PD-L1 blockade in urothelial cancer (dated by TCRdb to about 2017). In the study overall: Therapy was started in the mid-2010s for all patients, and atezolizumab 1,200 mg was administered intravenously every 3 weeks. Twenty-five of 29 patients were identified as males with urothelial cancer of bladder origin, and a prior smoking history was reported by 18 of 29 patients. An ECOG performance status of 0 or 1 was recorded for the patients, and 0 to 3 prior chemotherapy regimens had been received by the patients. Blood samples were analyzed at 3 weeks after treatment start (second dose) and at 6 weeks after treatment start. Blood samples gave median yields of around 150,000 T cells and 65,000 to 85,000 unique TCRs, along with a median clonality of approximately 0.084. Somatic, immune and clinical correlates of response to PD-L1 blockade with atezolizumab in urothelial cancer were the focus of an exploratory multi-omic analysis. Pretreatment tumor samples, along with matched peripheral blood collected serially before and after atezolizumab treatment, underwent TCR sequencing. Durable clinical benefit was defined as a progression-free survival longer than 6 months, and TCR features were additionally tested against progression-free survival and overall survival. Whole exome sequencing and RNA sequencing of pretreatment tumors were performed alongside TCR sequencing in the same patients. Durable clinical benefit was achieved by nine patients and was not achieved by 20 patients. Pretreatment blood TCR-seq was available for under 35 patients, at least one posttreatment blood collection was obtained for approximately 25 patients, and tumor TCR-seq was available for approximately 25 patients. The research as a whole found: Because the sample size was small (n ≈ 29) and many of the analyses were exploratory, the results are meant to be hypothesis-generating. A pretreatment peripheral blood TCR clonality below the median was linked to improved progression-free and overall survival. Greater expansion of tumor-associated TCR clones in peripheral blood 3 weeks after the start of treatment was observed in patients with durable benefit (n of about 20, p = 0.022).

Each PCR received spiked-in synthetic TCR analog templates so that absolute template abundance could be estimated from read counts. TCRbeta CDR3 regions were amplified from genomic DNA with bias-controlled V and J gene primers using the immunoSEQ assay. Sequencing of rearranged TCRbeta segments was done at approximately 20X coverage. The authors' analysis ran thus. Sequencing errors were corrected by clustering and CDR3s were annotated against IMGT to assign V, D and J genes. Downstream analyses used only productive TCRbeta rearrangements, leaving out any out-of-frame or stop-codon sequences. Clonality was computed as one minus Shannon entropy normalized by the log of the number of unique productive sequences. Fisher's exact test with Benjamini-Hochberg correction, using a cutoff of adjusted p below 0.01, was how clones that differed between time points or between blood and tumor were identified. TCRdb stores this immuneACCESS table with in-frame sequences only. Part of the clones is absent; in the studies checked, under half of the shortfall reflects unresolved V genes, and no reason is known for the rest. Clone size and the V and J calls come from that table; the DNA yielded D and trimming. The sample table lists roughly 45,000 clones, about 82% of them with a count of one. 8.8% of the sample lies in the top ten.

The sample's time point label, in plain terms: peripheral blood 6 weeks after treatment start. A total of 25 to 30 patients with locally advanced or metastatic urothelial carcinoma, treated at Memorial Sloan Kettering on a trial protocol, made up the cohort. Peripheral blood mononuclear cells were collected pretreatment and during treatment, at between 1 and 8 total time points per patient. The Qiagen DNeasy Blood extraction kit was used to purify genomic DNA from total PBMCs and tumor samples. PBMCs were collected pretreatment and during treatment, and were isolated and stored as previously described. The CDR3 measures 14 amino acids from cysteine to phenylalanine. Only the CDR3 region is kept as DNA, spanning 42 bases read in frame from base 1. V and J are truncated by 0 bases and 4 bases respectively, leaving an intervening sequence of 11 bases. Sequences SGHNT (CDR1) and YYREEE (CDR2) are obtained from the germline V gene (reference sequence).

On this clone itself: The target of this receptor is not known. No much larger clone is present one base from it, and per-base qualities are unavailable.

The TCR comes from a man aged 70 or older with urothelial cancer. Source: PBMCs, taken around atezolizumab (anti-PD-L1) treatment. In this chain, TRBV5-4 is recombined with TRBJ2-7; the D gene is possibly TRBD2, with 5 bases matching. The sequence in DNA is TGTGCCAGCAGCTTGGGGCAGGACTTATACGAGCAGTACTTC. The encoded protein is CASSLGQDLYEQYF.